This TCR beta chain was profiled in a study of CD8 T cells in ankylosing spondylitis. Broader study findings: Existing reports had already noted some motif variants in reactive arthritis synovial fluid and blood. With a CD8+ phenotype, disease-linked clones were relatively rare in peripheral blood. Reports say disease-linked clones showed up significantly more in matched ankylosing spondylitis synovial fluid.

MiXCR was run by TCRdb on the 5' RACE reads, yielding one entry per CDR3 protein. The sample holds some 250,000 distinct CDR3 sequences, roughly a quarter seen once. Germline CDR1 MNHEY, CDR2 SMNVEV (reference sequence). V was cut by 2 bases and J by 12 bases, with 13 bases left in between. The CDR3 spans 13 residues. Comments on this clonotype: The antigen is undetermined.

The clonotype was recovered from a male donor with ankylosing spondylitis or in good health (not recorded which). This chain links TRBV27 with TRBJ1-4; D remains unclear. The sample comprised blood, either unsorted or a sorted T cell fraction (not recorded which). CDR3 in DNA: TGTGCCAGCAGTTTAATGGGCTCATGGGAACTGTTTTTT. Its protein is CASSLMGSWELFF.